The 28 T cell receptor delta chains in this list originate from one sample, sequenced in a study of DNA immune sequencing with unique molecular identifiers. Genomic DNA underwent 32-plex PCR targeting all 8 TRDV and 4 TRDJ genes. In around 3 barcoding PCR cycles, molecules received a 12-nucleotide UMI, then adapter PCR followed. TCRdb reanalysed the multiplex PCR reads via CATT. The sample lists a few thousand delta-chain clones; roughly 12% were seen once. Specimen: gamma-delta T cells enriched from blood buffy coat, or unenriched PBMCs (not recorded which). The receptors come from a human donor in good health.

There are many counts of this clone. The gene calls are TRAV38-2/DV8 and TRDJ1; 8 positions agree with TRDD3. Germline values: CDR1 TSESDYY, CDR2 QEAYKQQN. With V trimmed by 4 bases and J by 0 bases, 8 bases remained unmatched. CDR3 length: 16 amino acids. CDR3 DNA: TGTGCTTATAGGCAAAGGGGGATAGCCCACACCGATAAACTCATCTTT. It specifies CAYRQRGIAHTDKLIF.

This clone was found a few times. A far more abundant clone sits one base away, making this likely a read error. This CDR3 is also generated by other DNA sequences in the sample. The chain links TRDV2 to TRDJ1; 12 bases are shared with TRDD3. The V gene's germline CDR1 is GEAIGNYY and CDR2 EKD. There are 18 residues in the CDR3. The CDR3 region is CACDTVKLGDTGTDKLIF. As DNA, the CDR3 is TGTGCCTGTGACACCGTAAAACTGGGGGATACTGGGACCGATAAACTCATCTTC.

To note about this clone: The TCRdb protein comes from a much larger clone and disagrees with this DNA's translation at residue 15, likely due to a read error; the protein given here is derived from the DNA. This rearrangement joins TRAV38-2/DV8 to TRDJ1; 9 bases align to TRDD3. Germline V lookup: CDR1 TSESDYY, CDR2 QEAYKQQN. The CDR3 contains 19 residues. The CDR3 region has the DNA TGTGCTTATAGGAACCCCTACTACTGGGGGAAAACCTACACCGTTAAACTCATCTTT. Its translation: CAYRNPYYWGKTYTVKLIF.

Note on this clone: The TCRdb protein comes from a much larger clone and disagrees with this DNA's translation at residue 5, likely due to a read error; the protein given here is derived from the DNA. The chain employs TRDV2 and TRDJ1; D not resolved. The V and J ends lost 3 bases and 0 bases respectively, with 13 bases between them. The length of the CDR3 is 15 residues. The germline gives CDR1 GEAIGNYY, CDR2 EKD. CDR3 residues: CACDAVGSYTDKLIF. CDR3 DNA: TGTGCCTGTGACGCCGTAGGGAGTTACACCGATAAACTCATCTTT.

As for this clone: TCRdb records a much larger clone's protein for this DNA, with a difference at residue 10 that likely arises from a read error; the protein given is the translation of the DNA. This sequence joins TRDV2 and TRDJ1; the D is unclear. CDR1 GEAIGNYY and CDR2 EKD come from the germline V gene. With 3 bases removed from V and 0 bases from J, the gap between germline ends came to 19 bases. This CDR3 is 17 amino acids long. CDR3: CACDPVASGLYTDKLIF. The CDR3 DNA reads TGTGCCTGTGACCCTGTGGCATCAGGCCTGTACACCGATAAACTCATCTTT.

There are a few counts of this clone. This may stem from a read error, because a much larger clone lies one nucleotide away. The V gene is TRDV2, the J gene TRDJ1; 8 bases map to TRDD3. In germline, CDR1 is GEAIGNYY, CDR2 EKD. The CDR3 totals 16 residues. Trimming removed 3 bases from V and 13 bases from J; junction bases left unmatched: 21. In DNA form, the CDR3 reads TGTGCCTGTGACTCAATAATTACTGGGGGTGAGGAGGGCCACATCTTT. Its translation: CACDSIITGGEEGHIF.

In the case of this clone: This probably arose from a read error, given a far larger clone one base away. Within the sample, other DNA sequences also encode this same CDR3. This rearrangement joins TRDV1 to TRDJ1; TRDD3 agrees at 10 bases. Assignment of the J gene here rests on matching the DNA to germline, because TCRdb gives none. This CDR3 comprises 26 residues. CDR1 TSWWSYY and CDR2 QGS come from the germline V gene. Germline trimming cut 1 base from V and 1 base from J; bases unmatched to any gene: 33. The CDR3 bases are TGTGCTCTTGGGGAACCCAGAATGTGGACACGGGCCCCACTTACTGGGGGATTGGGTCTCACCGATAAACTCATCTTT. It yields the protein CALGEPRMWTRAPLTGGLGLTDKLIF.

The CDR3 DNA reads TGTGCTCTTGGGGAACTCCTTCCTACGTGGGGCTCGTGGTACTGGGGGTGCCCAGCCCGCAAAAGATACACCGATAAACTCATCTTT. This sequence encodes CALGELLPTWGSWYWGCPARKRYTDKLIF. V usage is TRDV1 and J usage is TRDJ1; the D gene is possibly TRDD2 (9 bases). The J gene comes from matching the DNA to germline here; TCRdb lacks it. Trimming took off 0 bases at V and 0 bases at J, with 50 bases between the two ends. CDR3 length: 29 amino acids. From germline, CDR1 is TSWWSYY and CDR2 QGS.

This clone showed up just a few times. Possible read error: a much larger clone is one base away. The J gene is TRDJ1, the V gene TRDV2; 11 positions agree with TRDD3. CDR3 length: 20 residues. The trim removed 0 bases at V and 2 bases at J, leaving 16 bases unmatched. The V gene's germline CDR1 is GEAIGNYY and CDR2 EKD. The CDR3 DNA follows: TGTGCCTGTGACACCGTCTCCCCTAACTGGGGGATATCAATAACCGATAAACTCATCTTT. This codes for CACDTVSPNWGISITDKLIF.

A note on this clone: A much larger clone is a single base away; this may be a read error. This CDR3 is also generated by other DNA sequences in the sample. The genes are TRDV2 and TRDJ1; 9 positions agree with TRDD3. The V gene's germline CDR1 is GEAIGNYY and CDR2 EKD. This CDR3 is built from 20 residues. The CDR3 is CACDTIPGGYSLGKSDKLIF. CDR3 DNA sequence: TGTGCCTGTGACACTATCCCCGGGGGATACTCCCTCGGGAAGAGCGATAAACTGATCTTT.

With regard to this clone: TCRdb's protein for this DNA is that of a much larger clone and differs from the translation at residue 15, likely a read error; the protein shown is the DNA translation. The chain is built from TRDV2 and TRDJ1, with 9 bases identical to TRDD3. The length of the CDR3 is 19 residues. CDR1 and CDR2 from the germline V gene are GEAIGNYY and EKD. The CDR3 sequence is CACSPLRPGVGDNTNKLIF. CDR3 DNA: TGTGCCTGTTCCCCGCTACGGCCGGGGGTGGGGGATAACACCAATAAACTCATCTTT.

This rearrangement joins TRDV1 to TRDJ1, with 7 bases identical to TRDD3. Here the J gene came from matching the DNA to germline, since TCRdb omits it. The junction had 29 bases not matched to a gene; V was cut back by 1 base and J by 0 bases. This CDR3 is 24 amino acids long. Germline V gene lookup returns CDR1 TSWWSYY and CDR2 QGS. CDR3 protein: CALGEHIRQLGILSAPVDTDKLIF. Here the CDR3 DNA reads TGTGCTCTTGGGGAACATATTCGCCAACTGGGGATCCTAAGCGCTCCCGTCGACACCGATAAACTCATCTTT.

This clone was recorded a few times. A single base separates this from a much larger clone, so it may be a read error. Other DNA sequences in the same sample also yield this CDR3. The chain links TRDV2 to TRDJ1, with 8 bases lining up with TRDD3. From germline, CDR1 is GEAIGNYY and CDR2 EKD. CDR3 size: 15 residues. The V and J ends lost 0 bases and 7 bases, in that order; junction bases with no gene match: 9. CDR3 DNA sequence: TGTGCCTGTGACACCGGACGTGGGATACGGCCTAAACTCATCTTT. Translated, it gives CACDTGRGIRPKLIF.

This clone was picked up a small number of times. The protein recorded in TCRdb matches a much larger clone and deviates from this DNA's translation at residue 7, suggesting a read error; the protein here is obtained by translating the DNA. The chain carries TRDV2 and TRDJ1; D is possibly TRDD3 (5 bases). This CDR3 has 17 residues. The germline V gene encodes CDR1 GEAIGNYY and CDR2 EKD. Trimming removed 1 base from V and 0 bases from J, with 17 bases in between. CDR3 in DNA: TGTGCCTGTGACACTCTGAGGGATGGAAAGTACACCGATAAACTCATCTTT. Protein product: CACDTLRDGKYTDKLIF.

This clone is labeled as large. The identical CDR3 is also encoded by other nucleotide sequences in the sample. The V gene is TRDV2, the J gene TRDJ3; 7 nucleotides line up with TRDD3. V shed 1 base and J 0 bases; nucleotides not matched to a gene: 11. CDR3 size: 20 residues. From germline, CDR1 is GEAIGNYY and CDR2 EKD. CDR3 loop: CACDTGSLGVGSWDTRQMFF. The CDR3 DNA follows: TGTGCCTGTGACACGGGAAGCCTGGGGGTCGGCTCCTGGGACACCCGACAGATGTTTTTC.

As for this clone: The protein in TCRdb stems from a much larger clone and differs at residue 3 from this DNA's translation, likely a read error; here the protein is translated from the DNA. CDR3 residues: CASRSRSYVLGDGTDKLIF. Here the CDR3 DNA reads TGTGCCTCCCGGTCCCGATCCTACGTACTGGGGGATGGGACCGATAAACTCATCTTT. The chain couples TRDV3 to TRDJ1; 10 bases map to TRDD3. V trimming: 4 bases; J trimming: 2 bases; junction bases outside the gene matches: 22. The CDR3 length is 19 residues. Germline CDR1 and CDR2: TVYSNPD and GDNSRS (reference sequence).

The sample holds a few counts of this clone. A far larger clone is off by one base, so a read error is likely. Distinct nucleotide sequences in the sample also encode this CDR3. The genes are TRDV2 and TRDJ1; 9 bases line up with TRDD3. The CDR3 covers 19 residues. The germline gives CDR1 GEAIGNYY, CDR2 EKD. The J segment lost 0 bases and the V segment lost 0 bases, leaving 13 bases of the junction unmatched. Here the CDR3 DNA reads TGTGCCTGTGACACCTTGTCTTTACTGGGGGAAGAATACACCGATAAACTCATCTTT. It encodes CACDTLSLLGEEYTDKLIF.

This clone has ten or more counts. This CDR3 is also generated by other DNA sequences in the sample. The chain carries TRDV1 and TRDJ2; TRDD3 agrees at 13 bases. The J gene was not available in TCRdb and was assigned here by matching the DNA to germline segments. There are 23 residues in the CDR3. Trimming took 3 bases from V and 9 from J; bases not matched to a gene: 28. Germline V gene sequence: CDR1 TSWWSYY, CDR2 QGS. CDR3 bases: TGTGCTCTTGGGGACCCGGGTCCTTCCTGGCGTACTGGGGGATACGCGTATCCTCCACAACTCTTCTTT. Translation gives CALGDPGPSWRTGGYAYPPQLFF.

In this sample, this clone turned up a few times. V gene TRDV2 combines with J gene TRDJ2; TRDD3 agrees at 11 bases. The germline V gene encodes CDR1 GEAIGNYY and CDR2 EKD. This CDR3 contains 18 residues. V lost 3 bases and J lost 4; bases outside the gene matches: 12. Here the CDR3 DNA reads TGTGCCTGTGACCCGCTGGGGGATACCCGGGATCCGACAGCACAACTCTTCTTT. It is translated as CACDPLGDTRDPTAQLFF.

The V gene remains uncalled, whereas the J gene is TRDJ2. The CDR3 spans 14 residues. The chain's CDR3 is CAASARWGTTQLFF. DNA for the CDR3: TGTGCAGCAAGCGCGCGGTGGGGGACCACACAACTCTTCTTT.

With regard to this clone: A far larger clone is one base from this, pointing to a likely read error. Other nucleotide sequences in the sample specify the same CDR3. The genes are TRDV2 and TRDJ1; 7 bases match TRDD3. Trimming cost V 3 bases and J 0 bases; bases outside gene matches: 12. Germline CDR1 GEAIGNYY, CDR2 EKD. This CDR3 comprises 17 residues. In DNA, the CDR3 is TGTGCCTGTGACTCCCTCCTGGGGGCTCCTAACACCGATAAACTCATCTTT. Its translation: CACDSLLGAPNTDKLIF.

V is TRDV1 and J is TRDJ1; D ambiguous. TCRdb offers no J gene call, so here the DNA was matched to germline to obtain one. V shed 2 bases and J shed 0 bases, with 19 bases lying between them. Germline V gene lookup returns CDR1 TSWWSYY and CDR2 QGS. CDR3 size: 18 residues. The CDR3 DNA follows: TGTGCTCTTGGGGAAAAATCCCTCTTGATCGCGTACACCGATAAACTCATCTTT. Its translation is CALGEKSLLIAYTDKLIF.

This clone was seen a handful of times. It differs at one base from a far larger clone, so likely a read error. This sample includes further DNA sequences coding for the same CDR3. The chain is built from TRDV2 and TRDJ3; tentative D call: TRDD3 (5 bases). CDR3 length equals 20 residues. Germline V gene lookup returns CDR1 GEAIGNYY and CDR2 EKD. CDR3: CACDTLGTTNGSWDTRQMFF. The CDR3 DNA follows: TGTGCTTGTGACACCTTGGGGACCACGAACGGCTCCTGGGACACCCGACAGATGTTTTTC.

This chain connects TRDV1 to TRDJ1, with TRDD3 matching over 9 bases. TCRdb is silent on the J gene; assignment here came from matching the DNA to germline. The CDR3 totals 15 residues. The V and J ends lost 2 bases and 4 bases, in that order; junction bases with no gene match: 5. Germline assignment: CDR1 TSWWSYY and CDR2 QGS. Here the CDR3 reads CALGEWGDTIDKLIF. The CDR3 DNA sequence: TGTGCTCTTGGGGAATGGGGGGATACAATCGATAAACTCATCTTT.

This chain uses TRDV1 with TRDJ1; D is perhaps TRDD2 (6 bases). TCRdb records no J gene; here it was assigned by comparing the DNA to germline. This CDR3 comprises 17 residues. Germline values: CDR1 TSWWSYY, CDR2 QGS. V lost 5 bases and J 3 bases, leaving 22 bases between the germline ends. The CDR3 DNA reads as TGTGCTCTTGGGACGAGGCCTTCCCTGCCTACAGCCGATAAACTCATCTTT. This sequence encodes CALGTRPSLPTADKLIF.

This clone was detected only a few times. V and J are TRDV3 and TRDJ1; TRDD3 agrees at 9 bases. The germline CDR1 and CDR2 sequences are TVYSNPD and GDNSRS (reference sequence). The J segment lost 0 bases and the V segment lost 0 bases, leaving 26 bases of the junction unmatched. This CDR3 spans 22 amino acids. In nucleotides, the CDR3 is TGTGCCTTTAGAGGCGACACCCTTTGGACTGGGGGACTCAGATGGTACACCGATAAACTCATCTTT. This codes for CAFRGDTLWTGGLRWYTDKLIF.

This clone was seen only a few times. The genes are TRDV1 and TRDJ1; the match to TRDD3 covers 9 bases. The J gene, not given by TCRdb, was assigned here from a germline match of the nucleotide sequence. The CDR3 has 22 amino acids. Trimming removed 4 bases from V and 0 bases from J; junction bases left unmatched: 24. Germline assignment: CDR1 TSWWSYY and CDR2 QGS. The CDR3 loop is CALGAPPPSPVLGERYTDKLIF. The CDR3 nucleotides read TGTGCTCTTGGGGCCCCCCCCCCTTCCCCAGTACTGGGGGAACGATACACCGATAAACTCATCTTT.

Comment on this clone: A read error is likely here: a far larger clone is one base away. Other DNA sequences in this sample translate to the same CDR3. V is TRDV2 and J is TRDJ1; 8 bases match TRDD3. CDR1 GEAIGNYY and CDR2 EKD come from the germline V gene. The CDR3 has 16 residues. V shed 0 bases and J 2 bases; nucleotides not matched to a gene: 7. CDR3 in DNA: TGTGCCTGTGACACCGTCGGGGGATATAGTACCGATAAACTCATCTTT. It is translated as CACDTVGGYSTDKLIF.